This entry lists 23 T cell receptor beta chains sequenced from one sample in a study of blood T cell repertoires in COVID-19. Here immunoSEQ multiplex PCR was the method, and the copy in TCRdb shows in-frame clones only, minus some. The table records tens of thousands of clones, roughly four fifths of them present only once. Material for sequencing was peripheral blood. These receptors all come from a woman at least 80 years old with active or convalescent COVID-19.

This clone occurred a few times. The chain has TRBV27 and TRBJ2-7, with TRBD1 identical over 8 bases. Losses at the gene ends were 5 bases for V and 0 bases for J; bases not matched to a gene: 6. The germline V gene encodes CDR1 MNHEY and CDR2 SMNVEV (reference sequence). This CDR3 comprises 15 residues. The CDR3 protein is CASSPLGQDSYEQYF. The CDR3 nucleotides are TGTGCCAGCAGTCCCCTGGGACAGGACTCCTACGAGCAGTACTTC.

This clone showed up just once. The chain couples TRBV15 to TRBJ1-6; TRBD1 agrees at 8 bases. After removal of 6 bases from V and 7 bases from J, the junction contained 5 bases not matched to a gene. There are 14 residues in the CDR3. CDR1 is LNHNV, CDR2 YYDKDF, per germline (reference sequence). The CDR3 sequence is CATSLTGANSPLHF. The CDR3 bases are TGTGCCACCAGTTTGACAGGGGCCAATTCACCCCTCCACTTT.

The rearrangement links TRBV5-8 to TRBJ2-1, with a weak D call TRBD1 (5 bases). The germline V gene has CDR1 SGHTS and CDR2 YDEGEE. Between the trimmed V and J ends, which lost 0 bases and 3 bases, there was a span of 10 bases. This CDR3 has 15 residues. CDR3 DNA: TGTGCCAGCAGCTTGGTTGTGACAGACTACAATGAGCAGTTCTTC. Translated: CASSLVVTDYNEQFF.

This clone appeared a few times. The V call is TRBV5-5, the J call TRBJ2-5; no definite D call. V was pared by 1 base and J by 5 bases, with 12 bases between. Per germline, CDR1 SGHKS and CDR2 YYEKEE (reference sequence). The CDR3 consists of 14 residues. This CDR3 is CASSLLQVRETQYF. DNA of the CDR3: TGTGCCAGCAGCTTGCTGCAGGTCCGGGAGACCCAGTACTTC. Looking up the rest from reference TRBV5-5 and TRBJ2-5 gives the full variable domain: DAGVTQSPTHLIKTRGQQVTLRCSPISGHKSVSWYQQVLGQGPQFIFQYYEKEERGRGNFPDRFSARQFPNYSSELNVNALLLGDSALYLCASSLLQVRETQYFGPGTRLLVL.

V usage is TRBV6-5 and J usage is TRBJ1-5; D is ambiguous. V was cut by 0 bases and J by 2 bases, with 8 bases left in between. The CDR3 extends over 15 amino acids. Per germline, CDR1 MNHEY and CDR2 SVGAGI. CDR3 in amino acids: CASSYSRSGNQPQHF. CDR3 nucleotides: TGTGCCAGCAGTTACTCGAGGTCAGGCAATCAGCCCCAGCATTTT.

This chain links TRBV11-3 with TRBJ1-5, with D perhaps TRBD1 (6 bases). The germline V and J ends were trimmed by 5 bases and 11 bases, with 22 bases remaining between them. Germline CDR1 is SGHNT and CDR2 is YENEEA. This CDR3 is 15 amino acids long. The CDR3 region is CASSTQGMWYEAQHF. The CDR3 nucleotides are TGTGCCAGCAGCACACAGGGTATGTGGTATGAGGCCCAGCATTTT.

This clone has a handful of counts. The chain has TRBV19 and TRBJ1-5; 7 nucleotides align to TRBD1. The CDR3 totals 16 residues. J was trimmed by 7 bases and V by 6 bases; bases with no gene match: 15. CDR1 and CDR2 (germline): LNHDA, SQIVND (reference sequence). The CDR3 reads CASSPRQGVVGQPQHF. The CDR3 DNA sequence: TGTGCCAGTAGCCCTAGACAGGGAGTAGTAGGACAGCCCCAGCATTTT.

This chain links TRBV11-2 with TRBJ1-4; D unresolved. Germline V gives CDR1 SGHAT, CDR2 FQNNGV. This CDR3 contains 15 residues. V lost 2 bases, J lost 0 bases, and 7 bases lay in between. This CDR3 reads CASSLSVPTNEKLFF. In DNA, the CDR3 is TGTGCCAGCAGCTTATCTGTCCCAACTAATGAAAAACTGTTTTTT. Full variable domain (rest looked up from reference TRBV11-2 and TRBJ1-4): EAGVAQSPRYKIIEKRQSVAFWCNPISGHATLYWYQQILGQGPKLLIQFQNNGVVDDSQLPKDRFSAERLKGVDSTLKIQPAKLEDSAVYLCASSLSVPTNEKLFFGSGTQLSVL.

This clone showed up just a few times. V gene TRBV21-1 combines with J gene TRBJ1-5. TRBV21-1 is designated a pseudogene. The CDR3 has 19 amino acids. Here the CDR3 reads CASSKVIESAENSNQPQHF. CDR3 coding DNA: TGTGCCAGCAGCAAAGTCATAGAGTCGGCGGAAAATAGCAATCAGCCCCAGCATTTT.

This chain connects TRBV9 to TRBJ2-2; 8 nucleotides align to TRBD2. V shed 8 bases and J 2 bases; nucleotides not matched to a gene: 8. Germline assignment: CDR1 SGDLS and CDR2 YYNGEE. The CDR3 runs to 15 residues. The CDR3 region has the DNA TGTGCCAGTAGTACTAGCGGTCTCAACACCGGGGAGCTGTTTTTT. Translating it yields CASSTSGLNTGELFF.

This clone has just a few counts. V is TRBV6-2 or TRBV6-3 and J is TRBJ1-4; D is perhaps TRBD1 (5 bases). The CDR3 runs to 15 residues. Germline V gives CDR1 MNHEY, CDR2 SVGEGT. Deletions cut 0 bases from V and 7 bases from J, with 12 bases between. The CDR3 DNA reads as TGTGCCAGCAGTTACTCGGAAGGGGCCGGTGAAAAACTGTTTTTT. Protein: CASSYSEGAGEKLFF.

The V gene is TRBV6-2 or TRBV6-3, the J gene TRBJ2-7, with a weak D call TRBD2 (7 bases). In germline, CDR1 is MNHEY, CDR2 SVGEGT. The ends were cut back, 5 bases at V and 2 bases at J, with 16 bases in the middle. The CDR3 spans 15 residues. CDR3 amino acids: CASSLSGGGPYEQYF. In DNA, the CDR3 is TGTGCCAGCAGTCTCTCGGGGGGCGGGCCCTACGAGCAGTACTTC.

The CDR3 DNA reads TGTGCCAGCAGGGGGGGTACAGATACGCAGTATTTT. Translated: CASRGGTDTQYF. This chain connects TRBV7-9 to TRBJ2-3; D is possibly TRBD2 (6 bases). V was pared by 6 bases and J by 3 bases, with 7 bases between. Germline CDR1 reads SEHNR; CDR2 reads FQNEAQ (reference sequence). This CDR3 has 12 residues.

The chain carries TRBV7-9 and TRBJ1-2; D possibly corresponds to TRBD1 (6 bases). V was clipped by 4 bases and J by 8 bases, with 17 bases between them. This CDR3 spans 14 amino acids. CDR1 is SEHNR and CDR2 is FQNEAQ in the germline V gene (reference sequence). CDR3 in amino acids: CASSSGHQSWGYTF. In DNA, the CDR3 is TGTGCCAGCAGCTCGGGACACCAATCCTGGGGCTACACCTTC.

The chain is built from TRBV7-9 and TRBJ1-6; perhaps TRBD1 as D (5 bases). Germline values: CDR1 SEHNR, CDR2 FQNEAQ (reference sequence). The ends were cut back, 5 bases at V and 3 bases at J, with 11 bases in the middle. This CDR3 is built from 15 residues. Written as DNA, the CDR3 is TGTGCCAGCAGCCCCCGACAGATCTATAATTCACCCCTCCACTTT. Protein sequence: CASSPRQIYNSPLHF.

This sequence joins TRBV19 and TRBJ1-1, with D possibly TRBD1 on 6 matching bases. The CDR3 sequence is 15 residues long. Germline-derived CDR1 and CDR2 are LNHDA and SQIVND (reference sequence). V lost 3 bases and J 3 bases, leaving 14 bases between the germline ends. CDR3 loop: CASSIPGERDTEAFF. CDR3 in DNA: TGTGCCAGTAGTATCCCAGGGGAGAGGGACACTGAAGCTTTCTTT.

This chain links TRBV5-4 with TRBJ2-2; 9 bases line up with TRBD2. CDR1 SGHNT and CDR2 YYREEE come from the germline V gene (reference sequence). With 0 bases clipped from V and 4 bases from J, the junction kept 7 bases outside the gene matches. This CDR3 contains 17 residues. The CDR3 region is CASSLEGGGGATGELFF. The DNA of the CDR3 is TGTGCCAGCAGCTTGGAAGGTGGCGGGGGGGCCACCGGGGAGCTGTTTTTT.

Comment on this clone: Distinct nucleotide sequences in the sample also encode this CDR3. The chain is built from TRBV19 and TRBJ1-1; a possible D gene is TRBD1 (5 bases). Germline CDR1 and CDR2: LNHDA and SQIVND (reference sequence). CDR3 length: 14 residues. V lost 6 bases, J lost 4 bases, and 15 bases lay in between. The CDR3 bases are TGTGCCAGTAGCTTACCAACGGGGGGCACTGAAGCTTTCTTT. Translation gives CASSLPTGGTEAFF.

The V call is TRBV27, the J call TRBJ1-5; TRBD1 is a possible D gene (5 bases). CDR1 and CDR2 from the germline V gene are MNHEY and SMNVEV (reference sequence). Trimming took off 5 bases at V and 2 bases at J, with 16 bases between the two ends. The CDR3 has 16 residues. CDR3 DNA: TGTGCCAGCAGTGGGGGGAACAGCAGGGGCAATCAGCCCCAGCATTTT. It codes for CASSGGNSRGNQPQHF.

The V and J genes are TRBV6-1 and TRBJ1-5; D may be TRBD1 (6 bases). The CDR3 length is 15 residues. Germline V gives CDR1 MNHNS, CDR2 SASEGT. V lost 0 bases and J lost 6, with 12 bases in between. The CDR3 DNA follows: TGTGCCAGCAGTGAAGCGGGAGACAGGCGTCAGCCCCAGCATTTT. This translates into CASSEAGDRRQPQHF.

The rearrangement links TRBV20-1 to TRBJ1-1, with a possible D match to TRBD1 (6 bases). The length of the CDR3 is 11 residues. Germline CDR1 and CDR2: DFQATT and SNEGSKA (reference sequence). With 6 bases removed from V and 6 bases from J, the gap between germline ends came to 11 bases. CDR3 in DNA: TGCAGTGCCCAACAGGGTCCTGAAGCTTTCTTT. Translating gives CSAQQGPEAFF.

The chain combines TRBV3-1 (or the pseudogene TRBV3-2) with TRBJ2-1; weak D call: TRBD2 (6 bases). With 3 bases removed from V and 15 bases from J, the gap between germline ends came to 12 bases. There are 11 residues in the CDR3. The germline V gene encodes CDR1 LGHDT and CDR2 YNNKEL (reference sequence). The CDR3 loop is CASSHPGVWFF. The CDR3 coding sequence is TGTGCCAGCAGCCATCCGGGAGTTTGGTTCTTC.

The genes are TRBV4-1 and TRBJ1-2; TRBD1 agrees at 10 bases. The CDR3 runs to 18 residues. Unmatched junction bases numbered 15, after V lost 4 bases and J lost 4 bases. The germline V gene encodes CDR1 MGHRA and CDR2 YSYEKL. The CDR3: CASSPTTGTGEVGYGYTF. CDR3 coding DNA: TGCGCCAGCAGCCCGACTACCGGGACAGGGGAAGTTGGCTATGGCTACACCTTC.